This T cell receptor beta chain was recorded in a study of blood T cell repertoires in COVID-19. Methods used by the authors: Nucleated cell counts were estimated from reference gene primer amplification. Produced via immunoSEQ multiplex PCR; TCRdb's table is partial and in-frame only. V and J calls and clone size are given by that table; D and trimming were obtained from the DNA. This sample has over 130,000 clones, with 84% found just once. Enrolled through a virtual design, the participants were between 18 and 89 years of age and came from about two dozen US areas. The clonotype originates from a man aged 45-65 years in a cohort exposed to, infected with or recovered from COVID-19 (not recorded which). Sample: PBMCs or T cells enriched from blood (not recorded which).

Written as DNA, the CDR3 is TGCGCCAGCAGCTTAAAGGGGTCTCACACCGGGGAGCTGTTTTTT. Translation gives CASSLKGSHTGELFF. The chain has TRBV5-1 and TRBJ2-2; D perhaps matches TRBD1 (5 bases). CDR1 and CDR2 (germline): SGHRS, YFSETQ. V lost 2 bases to trimming and J lost 3 bases, with 11 bases between them. This CDR3 comprises 15 residues.